This TCR beta chain emerged from a study of blood T cells in healthy people across ages (dated by TCRdb to between 2015 and 2016). With regard to the full study: In model experiments, roughly one uniquely barcoded TCR beta cDNA molecule per two T cells was captured by template switching. Four age groups were formed from the donors: young (average 16 years), middle-aged (around 41), aged (approximately 60) and long-lived (roughly 81). Donors of different ages were randomly distributed across sequencing lanes to avoid experimental bias. Age-related changes in TCR beta repertoire diversity were measured in the study by deep sequencing normalized with unique cDNA molecular identifiers. Two additional independent replicas of 1 million unique cDNA reads from the same blood draw were analyzed for two donors (one aged 18 to 30 and one aged 80 or older). Paper-wide results and their limitations: Compared with the aged group, more naive CD4+ T cells, fewer expanded clones and increased TCR diversity were shown by the long-lived group, suggesting age selection. Conclusive comparison of naive and antigen-experienced compartments was prevented by the profiling of bulk unsorted PBMCs. Observed TCR beta diversity per million T cells fell roughly linearly with age, and a significant reduction was already apparent by age around 39. A strong correlation was found between observed TCR beta diversity and the percentage of naive T cells measured by flow cytometry. Estimates of total diversity based on one million sequenced T cells were considered lower bounds and underestimates. Because donor CMV infection status was unknown, age-related changes in expanded clonotypes were potentially confounded.

Systemically healthy Caucasian individuals from Russia, 39 in total and aged about 6 to 90 years, were included as donors. Each donor gave ten milliliters of peripheral blood, drawn into EDTA-treated Vacutainer tubes. PBMCs were isolated by Ficoll-Paque density-gradient centrifugation, with at least 6 million obtained per sample. Total RNA, at least 6 micrograms per sample, was extracted from PBMCs with Trizol reagent. The percentages of naive CD45RAhigh/CD27high T cells were determined by flow cytometry on a PBMC aliquot from every donor. Including the terminal cysteine and phenylalanine, the CDR3 comprises 15 residues. Here the CDR3 DNA is all that survives: 45 bases in frame from base 1. CDR1 and CDR2 (LNHNV, YYDKDF) derive from the germline V gene (reference sequence). Trimmed from V: 5 bases; trimmed from J: 2 bases; junction bases lacking a gene match: 5. The library was produced with 5' RACE. The sequencer was an Illumina HiSeq 2500. A second roughly 6 to 11 cycle PCR used a sample-barcoded 5' primer and a J-beta primer mix. A unique molecular identifier was introduced onto each TCR beta cDNA molecule by a template-switch 5' adaptor carrying 12 random nucleotides. At least 2.5 million CDR3-containing paired-end reads were obtained from each sample. The Mint cDNA synthesis kit, primed by a TRBC-specific oligonucleotide, was used to synthesize first-strand cDNA from all RNA. Following uracil-DNA glycosylase treatment, a first 18-cycle PCR with universal primers M1SS and BC2_uni_R was performed on all cDNA. The study's processing was this. For normalization, 1 million high-quality reads, each with a distinct molecular identifier, were randomly selected from each sample. Instead of being binned into consensus sequences, reads with shared molecular identifiers were discarded. MiTCR, run with a Q25 quality threshold and the strictest error-elimination algorithm, handled CDR3 identification, clonotype clustering and error correction. Lower-bound total TCR beta diversity was estimated with a nonparametric unseen species model using Euler transformation. In TCRdb, the public reads were trimmed at Q25 with fastp and aligned with MiXCR, with productive beta chains retained. CDR3 protein sequences are deduplicated, and each keeps its most common genes and DNA. TCRdb, not the original authors, processed these V and J calls. In this sample the table shows about 670,000 distinct CDR3 sequences, more than 45% of which occur a single time. Of the sample, about 14% falls within the top ten clones.

Turning to this clonotype: The target of this receptor is not known. No much larger clone is present one base from it, and per-base qualities are unavailable.

This clonotype was obtained from a woman older than 75 in good health. The sequenced sample was blood. The V and J genes are TRBV15 and TRBJ2-1; TRBD2 fits 8 bases in the junction. The CDR3 corresponds to CATSGLAGTYNEQFF. The sequenced DNA: TGTGCCACCAGCGGACTAGCCGGTACCTACAATGAGCAGTTCTTC.